The clone carrying this T cell receptor beta chain was recorded at least ten times. These data are taken from a study of low-dose radiotherapy and immunotherapy resistance in tumors. The time point is: before trial treatment. The CDR3 has 14 residues. V was cut by 6 bases and J by 0 bases, with 12 bases left in between. Germline V gene lookup returns CDR1 ENHRY and CDR2 SYGVKD. TRAV- and TRBV-specific primers primed first-strand cDNA, covering alpha and beta chains. TCR amplification involved 20 PCR cycles with a constant-region primer and V-primer adapter. TCRdb redid the calling of the reads with MiXCR, one entry per CDR3 protein. The table lists some 85,000 distinct CDR3 sequences, approximately 17% of them singletons.

The TCR comes from a male donor with prostate cancer. The sequencing here drew on PBMCs, taken before treatment. The chain has TRBV10-3 and TRBJ2-7; D might be TRBD1 (6 bases). CDR3 loop: CAIRMTGNSYEQYF. CDR3 nucleotide sequence: TGTGCCATCAGGATGACAGGTAACTCCTACGAGCAGTACTTC.